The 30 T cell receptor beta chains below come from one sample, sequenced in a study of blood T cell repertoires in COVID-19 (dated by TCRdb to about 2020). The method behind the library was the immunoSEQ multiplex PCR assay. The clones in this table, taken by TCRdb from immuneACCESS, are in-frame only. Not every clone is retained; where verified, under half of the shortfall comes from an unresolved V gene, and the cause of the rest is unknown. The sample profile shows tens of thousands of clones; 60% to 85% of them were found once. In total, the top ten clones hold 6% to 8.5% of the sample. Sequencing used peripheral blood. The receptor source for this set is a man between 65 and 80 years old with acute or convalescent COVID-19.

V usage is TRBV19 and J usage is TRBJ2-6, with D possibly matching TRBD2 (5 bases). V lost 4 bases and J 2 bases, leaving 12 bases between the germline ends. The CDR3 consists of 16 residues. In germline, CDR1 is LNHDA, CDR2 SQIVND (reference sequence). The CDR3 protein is CASSTRPGTGANVLTF. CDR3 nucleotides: TGTGCCAGTAGTACTCGGCCGGGGACTGGGGCCAACGTCCTGACTTTC. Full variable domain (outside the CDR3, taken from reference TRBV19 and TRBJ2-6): DGGITQSPKYLFRKEGQNVTLSCEQNLNHDAMYWYRQDPGQGLRLIYYSQIVNDFQKGDIAEGYSVSREKKESFPLTVTSAQKNPTAFYLCASSTRPGTGANVLTFGAGSRLTVL.

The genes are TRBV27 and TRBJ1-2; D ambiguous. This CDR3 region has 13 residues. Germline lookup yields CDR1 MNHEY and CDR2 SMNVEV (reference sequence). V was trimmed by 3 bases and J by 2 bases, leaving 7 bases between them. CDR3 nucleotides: TGTGCCAGCAGTTTTGGAGGGAACTATGGCTACACCTTC. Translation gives CASSFGGNYGYTF.

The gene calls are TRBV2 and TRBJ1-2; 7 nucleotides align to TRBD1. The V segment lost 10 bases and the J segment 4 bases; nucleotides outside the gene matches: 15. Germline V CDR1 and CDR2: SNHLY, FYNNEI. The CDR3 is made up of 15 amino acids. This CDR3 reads CATGLGGGRSYGYTF. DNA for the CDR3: TGTGCCACCGGATTAGGAGGGGGCAGGAGCTATGGCTACACCTTC.

Here the CDR3 reads CASSRSGRSTYEQYF. As DNA, the CDR3 is TGTGCCAGCAGTCGGAGCGGGAGGAGCACCTACGAGCAGTACTTC. The chain recombines TRBV6-5 with TRBJ2-7; 9 bases line up with TRBD2. Looked up from germline, CDR1 is MNHEY and CDR2 is SVGAGI. The CDR3 runs to 15 residues. Trimming took 5 bases from V and 2 from J; bases not matched to a gene: 7.

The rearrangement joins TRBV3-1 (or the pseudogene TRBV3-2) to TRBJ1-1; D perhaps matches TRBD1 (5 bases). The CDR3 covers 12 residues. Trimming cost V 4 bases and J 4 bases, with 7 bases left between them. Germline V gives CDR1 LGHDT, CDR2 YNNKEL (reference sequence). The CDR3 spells CASSLRGTEAFF. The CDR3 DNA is TGTGCCAGCAGCCTAAGGGGCACTGAAGCTTTCTTT.

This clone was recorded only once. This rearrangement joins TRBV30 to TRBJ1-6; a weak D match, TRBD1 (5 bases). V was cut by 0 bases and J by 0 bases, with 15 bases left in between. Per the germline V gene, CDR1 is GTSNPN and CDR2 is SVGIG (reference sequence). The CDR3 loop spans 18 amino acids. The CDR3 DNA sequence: TGTGCCTGGAGTGTACGGGCAGGGCGTCCCTCCTATAATTCACCCCTCCACTTT. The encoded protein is CAWSVRAGRPSYNSPLHF.

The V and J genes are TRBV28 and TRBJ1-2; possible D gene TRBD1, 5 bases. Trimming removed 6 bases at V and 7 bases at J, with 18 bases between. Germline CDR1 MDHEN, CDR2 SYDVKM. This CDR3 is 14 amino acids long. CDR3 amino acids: CASRESQGWGGYTF. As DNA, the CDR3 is TGTGCCAGCAGAGAAAGTCAGGGATGGGGTGGCTACACCTTC.

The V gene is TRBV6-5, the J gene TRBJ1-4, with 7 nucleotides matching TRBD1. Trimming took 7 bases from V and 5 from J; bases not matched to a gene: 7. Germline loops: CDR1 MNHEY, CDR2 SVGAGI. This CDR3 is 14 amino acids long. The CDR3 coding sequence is TGTGCCAGCACCACGACAGGGAAAAATGAAAAACTGTTTTTT. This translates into CASTTTGKNEKLFF.

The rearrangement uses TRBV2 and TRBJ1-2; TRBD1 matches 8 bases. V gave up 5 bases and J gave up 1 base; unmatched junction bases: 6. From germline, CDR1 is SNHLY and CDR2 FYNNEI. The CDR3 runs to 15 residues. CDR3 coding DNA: TGTGCCAGCAGTTTGACAGGGGTCCTTAACTATGGCTACACCTTC. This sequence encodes CASSLTGVLNYGYTF. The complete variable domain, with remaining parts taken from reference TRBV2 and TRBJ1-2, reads EPEVTQTPSHQVTQMGQEVILRCVPISNHLYFYWYRQILGQKVEFLVSFYNNEISEKSEIFDDQFSVERPDGSNFTLKIRSTKLEDSAMYFCASSLTGVLNYGYTFGSGTRLTVV.

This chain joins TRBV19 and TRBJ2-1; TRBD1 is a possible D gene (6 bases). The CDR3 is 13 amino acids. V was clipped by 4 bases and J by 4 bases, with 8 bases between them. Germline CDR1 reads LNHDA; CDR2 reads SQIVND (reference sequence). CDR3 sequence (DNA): TGTGCCAGTAGTAGGGACACTTACAATGAGCAGTTCTTC. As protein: CASSRDTYNEQFF.

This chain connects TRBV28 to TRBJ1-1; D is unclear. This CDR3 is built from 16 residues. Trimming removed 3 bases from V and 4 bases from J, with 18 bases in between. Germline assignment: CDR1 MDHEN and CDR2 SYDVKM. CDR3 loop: CASSLEGHGFGTEAFF. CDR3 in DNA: TGTGCCAGCAGTTTGGAGGGCCACGGATTTGGCACTGAAGCTTTCTTT.

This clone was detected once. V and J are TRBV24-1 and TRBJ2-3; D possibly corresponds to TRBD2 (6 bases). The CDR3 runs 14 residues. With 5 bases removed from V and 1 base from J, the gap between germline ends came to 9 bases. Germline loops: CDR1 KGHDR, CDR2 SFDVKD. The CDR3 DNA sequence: TGTGCCACCAGTGCGGCGGGGCGCACAGATACGCAGTATTTT. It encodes CATSAAGRTDTQYF.

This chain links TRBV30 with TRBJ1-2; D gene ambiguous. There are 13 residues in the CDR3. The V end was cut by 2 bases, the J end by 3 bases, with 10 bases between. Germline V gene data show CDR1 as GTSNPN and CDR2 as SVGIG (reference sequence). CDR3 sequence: CAWSMSSYYGYTF. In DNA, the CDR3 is TGTGCCTGGAGTATGTCTTCCTACTATGGCTACACCTTC.

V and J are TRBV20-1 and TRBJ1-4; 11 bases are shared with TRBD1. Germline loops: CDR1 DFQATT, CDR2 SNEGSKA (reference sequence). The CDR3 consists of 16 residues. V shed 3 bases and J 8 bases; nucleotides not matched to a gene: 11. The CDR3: CSASWTGGDRWEKLFF. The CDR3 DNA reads TGCAGTGCTAGTTGGACAGGGGGCGATCGTTGGGAAAAACTGTTTTTT.

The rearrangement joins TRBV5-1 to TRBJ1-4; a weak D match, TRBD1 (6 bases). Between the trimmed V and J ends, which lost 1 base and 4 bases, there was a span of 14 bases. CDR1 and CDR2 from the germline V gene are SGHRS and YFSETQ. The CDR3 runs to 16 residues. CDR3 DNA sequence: TGCGCCAGCAGCTTGTTACCCGGACAGAGTAATGAAAAACTGTTTTTT. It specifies CASSLLPGQSNEKLFF.

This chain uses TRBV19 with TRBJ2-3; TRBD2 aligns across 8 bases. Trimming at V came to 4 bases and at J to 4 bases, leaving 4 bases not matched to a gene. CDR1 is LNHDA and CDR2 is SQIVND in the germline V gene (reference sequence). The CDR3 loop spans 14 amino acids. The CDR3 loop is CASSTGGAPDTQYF. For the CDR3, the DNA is TGTGCCAGTAGTACGGGGGGGGCCCCAGATACGCAGTATTTT.

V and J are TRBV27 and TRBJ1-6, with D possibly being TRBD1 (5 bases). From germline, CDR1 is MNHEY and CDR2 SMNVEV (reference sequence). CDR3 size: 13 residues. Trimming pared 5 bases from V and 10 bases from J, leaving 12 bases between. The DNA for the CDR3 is TGTGCCAGCAGTGACAGAGGAACCTCACCCCTCCACTTT. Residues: CASSDRGTSPLHF.

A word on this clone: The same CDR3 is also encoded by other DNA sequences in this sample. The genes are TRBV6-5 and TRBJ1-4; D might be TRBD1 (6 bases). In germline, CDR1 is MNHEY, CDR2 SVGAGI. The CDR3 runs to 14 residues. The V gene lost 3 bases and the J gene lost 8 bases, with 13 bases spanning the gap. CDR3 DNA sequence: TGTGCCAGCAGTTATGGTACAGGGCACGAAAAACTGTTTTTT. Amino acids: CASSYGTGHEKLFF.

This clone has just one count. Here the CDR3 reads CASSTGGMVGYTF. DNA for the CDR3: TGTGCCAGCAGCACAGGGGGCATGGTTGGCTACACCTTC. This chain links TRBV28 with TRBJ1-2; 9 bases agree with TRBD1. This CDR3 is built from 13 residues. Germline-derived CDR1 and CDR2 are MDHEN and SYDVKM. V lost 6 bases and J lost 7; bases outside the gene matches: 6.

The CDR3 protein is CASSQSVGAHPNTGELFF. CDR3 nucleotide sequence: TGTGCCAGCAGCCAATCGGTAGGGGCCCACCCGAACACCGGGGAGCTGTTTTTT. The rearrangement links TRBV3-1 (or the pseudogene TRBV3-2) to TRBJ2-2; perhaps TRBD1 as D (5 bases). There are 18 residues in the CDR3. The germline gives CDR1 LGHDT, CDR2 YNNKEL (reference sequence). The V end was cut by 2 bases, the J end by 0 bases, with 16 bases between.

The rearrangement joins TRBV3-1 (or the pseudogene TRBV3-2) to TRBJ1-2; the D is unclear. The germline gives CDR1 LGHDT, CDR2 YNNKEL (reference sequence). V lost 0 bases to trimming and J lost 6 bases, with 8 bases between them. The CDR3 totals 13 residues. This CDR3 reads CASSQEREDGYTF. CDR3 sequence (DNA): TGTGCCAGCAGCCAAGAAAGGGAGGATGGCTACACCTTC.

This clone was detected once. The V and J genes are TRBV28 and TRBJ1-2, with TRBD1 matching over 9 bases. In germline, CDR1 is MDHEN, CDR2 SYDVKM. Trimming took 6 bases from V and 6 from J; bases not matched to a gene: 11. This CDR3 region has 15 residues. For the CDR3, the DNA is TGTGCCAGCAGGCCTCCGGGACAGGGTTTTCATGGCTACACCTTC. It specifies CASRPPGQGFHGYTF.

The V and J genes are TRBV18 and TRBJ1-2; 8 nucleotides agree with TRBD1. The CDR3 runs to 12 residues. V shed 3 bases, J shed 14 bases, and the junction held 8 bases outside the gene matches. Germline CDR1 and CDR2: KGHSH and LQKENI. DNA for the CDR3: TGTGCCAGCTCACCGGATACAGGGGGTAGGACCTTC. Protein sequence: CASSPDTGGRTF.

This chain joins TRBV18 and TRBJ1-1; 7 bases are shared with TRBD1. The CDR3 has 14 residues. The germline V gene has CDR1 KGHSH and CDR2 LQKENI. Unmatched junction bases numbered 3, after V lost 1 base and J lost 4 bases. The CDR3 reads CASSPLRTGTEAFF. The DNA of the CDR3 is TGTGCCAGCTCACCACTGAGGACAGGCACTGAAGCTTTCTTT.

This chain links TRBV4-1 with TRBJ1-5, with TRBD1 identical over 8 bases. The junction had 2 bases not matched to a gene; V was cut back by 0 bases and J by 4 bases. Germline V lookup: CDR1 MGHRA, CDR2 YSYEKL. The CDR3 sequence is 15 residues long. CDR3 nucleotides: TGCGCCAGCAGCCAAGATCACAGGGGGAATCAGCCCCAGCATTTT. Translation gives CASSQDHRGNQPQHF.

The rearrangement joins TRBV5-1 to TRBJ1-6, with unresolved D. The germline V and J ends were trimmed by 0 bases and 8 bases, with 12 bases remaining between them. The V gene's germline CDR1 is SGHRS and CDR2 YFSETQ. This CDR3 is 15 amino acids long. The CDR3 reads CASSLAQVGDSPLHF. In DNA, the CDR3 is TGCGCCAGCAGCTTGGCTCAGGTGGGAGATTCACCCCTCCACTTT.

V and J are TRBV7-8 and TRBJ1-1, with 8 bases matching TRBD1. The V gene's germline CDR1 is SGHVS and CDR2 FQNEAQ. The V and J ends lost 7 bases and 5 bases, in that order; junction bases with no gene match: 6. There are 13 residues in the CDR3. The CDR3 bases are TGTGCCAGCACCAAGGACAGGGAAACTGAAGCTTTCTTT. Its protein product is CASTKDRETEAFF.

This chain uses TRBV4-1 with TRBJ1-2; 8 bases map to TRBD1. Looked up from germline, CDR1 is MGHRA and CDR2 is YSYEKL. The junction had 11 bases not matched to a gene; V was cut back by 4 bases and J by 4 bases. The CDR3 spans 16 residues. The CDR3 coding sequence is TGCGCCAGCAGCCGAGCCGGACAGGGAGGAAGCTATGGCTACACCTTC. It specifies CASSRAGQGGSYGYTF.

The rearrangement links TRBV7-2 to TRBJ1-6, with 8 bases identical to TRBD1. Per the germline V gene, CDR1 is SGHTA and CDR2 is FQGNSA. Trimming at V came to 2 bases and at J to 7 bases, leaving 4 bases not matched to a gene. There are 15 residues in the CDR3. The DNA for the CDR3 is TGTGCCAGCAGCTTAACAGGGGGTGGCAATTCACCCCTCCACTTT. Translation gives CASSLTGGGNSPLHF.

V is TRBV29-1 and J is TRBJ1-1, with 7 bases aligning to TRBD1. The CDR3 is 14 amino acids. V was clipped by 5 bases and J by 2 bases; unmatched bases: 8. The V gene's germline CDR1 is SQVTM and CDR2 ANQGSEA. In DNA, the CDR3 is TGCAGCGTTCGCCGGGACAGCATAAACACTGAAGCTTTCTTT. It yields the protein CSVRRDSINTEAFF.